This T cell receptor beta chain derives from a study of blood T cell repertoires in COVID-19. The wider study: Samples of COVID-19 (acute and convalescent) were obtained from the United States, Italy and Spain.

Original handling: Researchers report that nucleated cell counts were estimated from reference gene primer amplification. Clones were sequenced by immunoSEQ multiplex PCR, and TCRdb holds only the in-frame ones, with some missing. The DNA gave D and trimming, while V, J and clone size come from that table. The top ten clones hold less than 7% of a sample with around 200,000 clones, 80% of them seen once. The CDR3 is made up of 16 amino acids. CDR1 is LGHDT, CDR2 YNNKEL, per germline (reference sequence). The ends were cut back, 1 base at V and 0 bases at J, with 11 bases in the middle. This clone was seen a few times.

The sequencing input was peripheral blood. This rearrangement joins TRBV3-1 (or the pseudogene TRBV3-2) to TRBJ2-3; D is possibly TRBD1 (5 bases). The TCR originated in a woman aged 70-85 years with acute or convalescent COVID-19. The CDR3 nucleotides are TGTGCCAGCAGCCAAGCAGGGCAGTTTAGCACAGATACGCAGTATTTT. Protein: CASSQAGQFSTDTQYF.